These 27 T cell receptor beta chains were sequenced from one sample in a study of blood T cell repertoires in COVID-19. Clones were sequenced by immunoSEQ multiplex PCR, and TCRdb holds only the in-frame ones, with some missing. The sample has 150,000 to 250,000 clones; about 80% are singletons. Sample: peripheral blood. The receptors shown here come from a human donor with acute or convalescent COVID-19. The donor label of this sample is uncertain.

This clone was counted a few times. V and J are TRBV5-4 and TRBJ1-3, with TRBD1 as a possible D gene (6 bases). The CDR3 is made up of 15 amino acids. Trimming removed 3 bases at V and 3 bases at J, with 13 bases between. The germline CDR1 and CDR2 sequences are SGHNT and YYREEE (reference sequence). CDR3 loop: CASSSGQPRGNTIYF. CDR3 sequence (DNA): TGTGCCAGCAGCTCTGGACAGCCTCGTGGAAACACCATATATTTT.

This rearrangement joins TRBV29-1 to TRBJ2-5; 9 bases are a match to TRBD1. Germline CDR1 and CDR2: SQVTM and ANQGSEA. This CDR3 is 19 amino acids long. Trimming removed 3 bases from V and 4 bases from J; junction bases left unmatched: 21. The chain's CDR3 is CSVERTTKPRDRVGETQYF. The DNA of the CDR3 is TGCAGCGTTGAGAGGACTACCAAGCCCCGGGACAGGGTAGGAGAGACCCAGTACTTC. Drawing the rest from reference TRBV29-1 and TRBJ2-5, the complete variable domain is SAVISQKPSRDICQRGTSLTIQCQVDSQVTMMFWYRQQPGQSLTLIATANQGSEATYESGFVIDKFPISRPNLTFSTLTVSNMSPEDSSIYLCSVERTTKPRDRVGETQYFGPGTRLLVL.

The chain combines TRBV5-1 with TRBJ2-1, with 15 bases identical to TRBD2. V lost 4 bases to trimming and J lost 6 bases; unmatched junction nucleotides: 5. The germline V gene encodes CDR1 SGHRS and CDR2 YFSETQ. The CDR3 is 16 residues long. CDR3 sequence (DNA): TGCGCCAGCAGCCAAGGACTAGCGGGAGGGTTCAATGAGCAGTTCTTC. Encoded protein: CASSQGLAGGFNEQFF.

The chain employs TRBV7-2 and TRBJ2-1, with D possibly matching TRBD2 (5 bases). There are 14 residues in the CDR3. Germline V gene data show CDR1 as SGHTA and CDR2 as FQGNSA. V was clipped by 3 bases and J by 6 bases, with 12 bases between them. The chain's CDR3 is CASSFTGSRNEQFF. The CDR3 bases are TGTGCCAGCAGCTTTACGGGGAGTCGCAATGAGCAGTTCTTC.

The chain joins TRBV4-2 to TRBJ2-1; TRBD2 might be the D (5 bases). This CDR3 comprises 16 residues. Germline V gives CDR1 LGHNA, CDR2 YNFKEQ. The V and J ends lost 4 bases and 0 bases respectively, with 13 bases between them. The CDR3 here is CASSPRAASSYNEQFF. In DNA, the CDR3 is TGTGCCAGCAGCCCGCGGGCGGCAAGCTCCTACAATGAGCAGTTCTTC.

The chain employs TRBV7-2 and TRBJ2-1; TRBD2 matches at 10 bases. With V trimmed by 5 bases and J by 10 bases, 17 bases remained unmatched. Germline CDR1 SGHTA, CDR2 FQGNSA. This CDR3 is built from 17 residues. The CDR3 bases are TGTGCCAGCAGCGTGGGGTTACTAGCGGGGCGCCAGGGGGAGCAGTTCTTC. As protein: CASSVGLLAGRQGEQFF.

The chain recombines TRBV9 with TRBJ2-3; TRBD2 matches 7 bases. The CDR3 sequence is 14 residues long. J lost 8 bases, V lost 4 bases, and 10 bases had no gene match. Germline values: CDR1 SGDLS, CDR2 YYNGEE. CDR3 sequence: CASSPTGGSSTQYF. In DNA form, the CDR3 reads TGTGCCAGCAGCCCTACGGGAGGTTCTAGTACGCAGTATTTT.

In regard to this clone: The junction departs from the called germline gene at one end, perhaps through a read error. This sequence joins TRBV5-8 and TRBJ1-1; TRBD1 is a possible D gene (5 bases). CDR1 is SGHTS and CDR2 is YDEGEE in the germline V gene. CDR3 length equals 14 residues. CDR3 protein: CASSLFRQNTEVFF. In nucleotides, the CDR3 is TGTGCCAGCAGCTTATTCCGACAGAACACTGAAGTTTTCTTT. The whole variable domain, filled in from reference TRBV5-8 and TRBJ1-1, reads EAGVTQSPTHLIKTRGQQATLRCSPISGHTSVYWYQQALGLGLQFLLWYDEGEERNRGNFPPRFSGRQFPNYSSELNVNALELEDSALYLCASSLFRQNTEVFFGQGTRLTVV.

V and J are TRBV28 and TRBJ1-2; D ambiguous. Germline V lookup: CDR1 MDHEN, CDR2 SYDVKM. This CDR3 contains 10 residues. V was shortened by 10 bases and J by 2 bases, with 5 bases between the two germline ends. CDR3 in DNA: TGTGCCACCGGGAACTATGGCTACACCTTC. Its translation: CATGNYGYTF.

Comment on this clone: The junction departs from the called germline gene at one end, perhaps through a read error. The chain is built from TRBV5-4 and TRBJ2-7, with 7 bases matching TRBD2. The germline V gene encodes CDR1 SGHNT and CDR2 YYREEE (reference sequence). The CDR3 contains 15 residues. CDR3 nucleotides: TGTGCCAGCACCTTGGGGAGAGCGGGGTCCTACGAGCAGTACTTC. Protein sequence: CASTLGRAGSYEQYF.

The chain joins TRBV9 to TRBJ2-1, with 13 bases that match TRBD2. Germline CDR1 SGDLS, CDR2 YYNGEE. Trimming cost V 1 base and J 6 bases; bases outside gene matches: 1. CDR3 length equals 15 residues. In DNA form, the CDR3 reads TGTGCCAGCAGCGTAACTAGCGGGAGGGGCAATGAGCAGTTCTTC. Its translation: CASSVTSGRGNEQFF.

The chain combines TRBV11-1 with TRBJ2-3; 7 bases line up with TRBD2. V was clipped by 5 bases and J by 6 bases; unmatched bases: 5. The CDR3 is made up of 13 amino acids. CDR1 is SGHAT and CDR2 is FQDESV in the germline V gene (reference sequence). CDR3 DNA sequence: TGTGCCAGCAGCGGGAGGGCCGCGGATACGCAGTATTTT. This translates into CASSGRAADTQYF.

The chain is built from TRBV11-2 and TRBJ1-3, with TRBD1 matching over 7 bases. The CDR3 length is 14 residues. Germline CDR1 reads SGHAT; CDR2 reads FQNNGV. V shed 5 bases and J 2 bases; nucleotides not matched to a gene: 3. The CDR3 protein is CASSRDRAGNTIYF. Here the CDR3 DNA reads TGTGCCAGCAGCCGAGACAGGGCTGGAAACACCATATATTTT.

This clone was counted only a few times. V and J are TRBV2 and TRBJ1-1, with D unclear. This CDR3 is built from 13 residues. V was clipped by 5 bases and J by 2 bases, with 9 bases between them. Germline lookup yields CDR1 SNHLY and CDR2 FYNNEI. CDR3 region: CASSPDTNTEAFF. The DNA of the CDR3 is TGTGCCAGCAGTCCCGACACCAACACTGAAGCTTTCTTT.

The V and J genes are TRBV28 and TRBJ2-7; tentatively, D is TRBD1 (7 bases). The CDR3 has 12 residues. CDR1 is MDHEN, CDR2 SYDVKM, per germline. The germline V and J ends were trimmed by 7 bases and 7 bases, with 14 bases remaining between them. CDR3 nucleotides: TGTGCCAGCAAGGAGGGGGCCCGAGAGCAGTACTTC. Encoded protein: CASKEGAREQYF.

The chain combines TRBV27 with TRBJ1-1; 8 nucleotides match TRBD1. The CDR3 is made up of 13 amino acids. V trimming: 3 bases; J trimming: 6 bases; junction bases outside the gene matches: 3. Germline V gene data show CDR1 as MNHEY and CDR2 as SMNVEV (reference sequence). CDR3 region: CASSFKQGAEAFF. The DNA for the CDR3 is TGTGCCAGCAGTTTCAAACAGGGGGCTGAAGCTTTCTTT.

This chain joins TRBV18 and TRBJ2-4; 8 nucleotides match TRBD1. The CDR3 is made up of 16 amino acids. V was clipped by 4 bases and J by 2 bases; unmatched bases: 7. Germline CDR1 is KGHSH and CDR2 is LQKENI. The CDR3 coding sequence is TGTGCCAGCTCACACGCCGACAGGGGCCCCAAAAACATTCAGTACTTC. It yields the protein CASSHADRGPKNIQYF.

The V gene is TRBV7-2, the J gene TRBJ2-7, with 9 bases lining up with TRBD1. J lost 0 bases, V lost 5 bases, and 8 bases had no gene match. Germline V gene lookup returns CDR1 SGHTA and CDR2 FQGNSA. CDR3 length: 16 amino acids. The CDR3 sequence is CASSAQGAGSSYEQYF. The CDR3 DNA sequence: TGTGCCAGCAGCGCACAGGGGGCAGGGAGCTCCTACGAGCAGTACTTC.

This sequence joins TRBV5-5 and TRBJ1-4; the D gene is possibly TRBD1 (5 bases). The CDR3 has 15 residues. V lost 0 bases and J 7 bases, leaving 13 bases between the germline ends. CDR1 SGHKS and CDR2 YYEKEE come from the germline V gene (reference sequence). Here the CDR3 reads CASSLDQGLGEKLFF. The CDR3 DNA follows: TGTGCCAGCAGCTTGGATCAGGGATTAGGTGAAAAACTGTTTTTT.

This chain connects TRBV3-1 (or the pseudogene TRBV3-2) to TRBJ1-4; D is unclear. Trimming removed 2 bases at V and 6 bases at J, with 4 bases between. CDR3 size: 12 residues. In germline, CDR1 is LGHDT, CDR2 YNNKEL (reference sequence). CDR3 sequence: CASSQSDEKLFF. CDR3 nucleotides: TGTGCCAGCAGCCAATCGGATGAAAAACTGTTTTTT.

V gene TRBV6-5 combines with J gene TRBJ1-6, with D possibly matching TRBD1 (5 bases). This CDR3 spans 15 amino acids. The V and J ends lost 4 bases and 8 bases respectively, with 15 bases between them. Germline V gives CDR1 MNHEY, CDR2 SVGAGI. The CDR3 loop is CASSWSGISDSPLHF. CDR3 nucleotide sequence: TGTGCCAGCAGTTGGTCAGGGATTTCGGATTCACCCCTCCACTTT.

This chain uses TRBV30 with TRBJ2-3; the match to TRBD2 covers 10 bases. The CDR3 is made up of 15 amino acids. Germline loops: CDR1 GTSNPN, CDR2 SVGIG (reference sequence). V shed 4 bases, J shed 2 bases, and the junction held 6 bases outside the gene matches. CDR3 in DNA: TGTGCCTGGACCCCCGGACTAGCGGACACAGATACGCAGTATTTT. Protein sequence: CAWTPGLADTDTQYF.

This clone turned up a few times. The chain joins TRBV12-3 or TRBV12-4 to TRBJ1-5; no definite D call. V lost 8 bases and J 8 bases, leaving 16 bases between the germline ends. The CDR3 extends over 13 amino acids. CDR3 loop: CASAELPVKPQHF. The CDR3 DNA sequence: TGTGCCAGCGCTGAGTTGCCCGTGAAGCCCCAGCATTTT.

The V gene is TRBV12-3 or TRBV12-4, the J gene TRBJ1-2; 10 bases match TRBD1. V was pared by 4 bases and J by 7 bases, with 3 bases of the junction left unmatched. This CDR3 has 13 residues. The CDR3 nucleotides are TGTGCCAGCAGTTCCGGACAGGGGGGTGGCTACACCTTC. This sequence encodes CASSSGQGGGYTF.

The J gene is TRBJ1-2, the V gene TRBV5-1; perhaps TRBD1 as D (5 bases). The length of the CDR3 is 13 residues. Germline V lookup: CDR1 SGHRS, CDR2 YFSETQ. V was cut by 0 bases and J by 7 bases, with 10 bases left in between. The CDR3 coding sequence is TGCGCCAGCAGCTTGGAAGGGGTAGGTGGCTACACCTTC. It specifies CASSLEGVGGYTF.

This rearrangement joins TRBV29-1 to TRBJ1-5; TRBD1 agrees at 8 bases. J gave up 11 bases and V 7 bases, and 10 bases lay outside the gene matches. Germline V CDR1 and CDR2: SQVTM, ANQGSEA. This CDR3 comprises 12 residues. This CDR3 is CSAETGDKAQHF. The CDR3, as DNA: TGCAGCGCTGAGACAGGGGACAAGGCCCAGCATTTT.

The chain is built from TRBV21-1 and TRBJ2-1; the table calls TRBD2, which could not be checked here. TRBV21-1 is classified as a pseudogene. The CDR3 extends over 16 amino acids. Here the CDR3 DNA reads TGTGCCAGCAGCAAAGAGAGAGCGGGAGGGTGCGATGAGCAGTTCTTC. Residues: CASSKERAGGCDEQFF.